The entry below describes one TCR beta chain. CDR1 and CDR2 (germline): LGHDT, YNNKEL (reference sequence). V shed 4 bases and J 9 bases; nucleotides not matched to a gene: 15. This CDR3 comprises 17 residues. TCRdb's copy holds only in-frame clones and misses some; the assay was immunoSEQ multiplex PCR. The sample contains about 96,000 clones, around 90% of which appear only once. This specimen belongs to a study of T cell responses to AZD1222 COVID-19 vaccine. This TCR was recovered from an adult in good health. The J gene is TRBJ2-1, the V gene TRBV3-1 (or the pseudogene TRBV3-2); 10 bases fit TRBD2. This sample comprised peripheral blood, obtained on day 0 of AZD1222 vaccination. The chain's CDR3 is CASSPRFSKREGGEQFF. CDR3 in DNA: TGTGCCAGCAGCCCCCGGTTCAGTAAGCGGGAGGGGGGTGAGCAGTTCTTC.